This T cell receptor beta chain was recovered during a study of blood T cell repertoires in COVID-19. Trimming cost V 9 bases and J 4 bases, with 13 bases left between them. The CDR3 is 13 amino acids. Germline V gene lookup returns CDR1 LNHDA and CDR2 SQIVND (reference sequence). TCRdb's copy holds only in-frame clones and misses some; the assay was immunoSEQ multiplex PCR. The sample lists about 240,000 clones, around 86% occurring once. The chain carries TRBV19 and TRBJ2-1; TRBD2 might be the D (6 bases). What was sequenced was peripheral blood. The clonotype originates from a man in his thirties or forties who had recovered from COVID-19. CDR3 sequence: CASRGGTYNEQFF. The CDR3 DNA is TGTGCCAGCCGTGGAGGGACTTACAATGAGCAGTTCTTC.